The present T cell receptor (beta chain) was sequenced within a study of blood T cells in healthy people across ages. Overall study findings and caveats: As age increased, TCR beta diversity per million T cells fell in a roughly linear fashion.

Remarks on this clonotype: Antigen: not known. At one boundary the junction diverges from the germline segment, which might be a read error.

Combining a sample-barcoded 5' primer with a J-beta primer mix, a second PCR ran for roughly 7 to 12 cycles. TCRdb redid the calling of the 5' RACE reads with MiXCR, one entry per CDR3 protein. The sample lists 1.5 million to 2 million distinct CDR3 sequences; 49% were seen once. This CDR3 is 13 amino acids long. Germline V lookup: CDR1 SGHRS, CDR2 YFSETQ. This chain uses TRBV5-1 with TRBJ2-7, with TRBD1 as a possible D gene (7 bases). The sequenced sample was blood. The sequence derives from a woman in her thirties or forties in good health. The chain's CDR3 is CASGRDSPYEQYF. The CDR3 bases are TGTGCCAGCGGGCGGGACAGCCCCTACGAGCAGTACTTC.